One and the same sample provided the 17 T cell receptor beta chains below, sequenced in a study of T cells in localized non-small cell lung cancer. TCRdb's copy holds only in-frame clones and misses some; the assay was immunoSEQ multiplex PCR. The sample lists more than 70,000 clones; about 83% were seen once. This specimen was peripheral blood, taken before any cancer treatment. The receptors originated from a man aged 40 to 70 with stage I lung adenocarcinoma.

The chain combines TRBV6-5 with TRBJ1-2, with no clear D. Germline CDR1 MNHEY, CDR2 SVGAGI. The CDR3 extends over 16 amino acids. Trimming shortened V by 4 bases and J by 2 bases, and 17 bases separated the two germline ends. Written as DNA, the CDR3 is TGTGCCAGCAGTTCGGATTACACCCGGGTGAACTATGGCTACACCTTC. Translating gives CASSSDYTRVNYGYTF.

This chain connects TRBV10-3 to TRBJ1-4; D is undetermined. With 5 bases removed from V and 7 bases from J, the gap between germline ends came to 17 bases. From germline, CDR1 is ENHRY and CDR2 SYGVKD. The CDR3 totals 15 residues. For the CDR3, the DNA is TGTGCCATCAGTCCGGTCGTCTCTCTGGGTGAAAAACTGTTTTTT. This encodes CAISPVVSLGEKLFF.

The V and J genes are TRBV10-3 and TRBJ2-7; 9 bases match TRBD1. This CDR3 has 16 amino acids. Trimming took 3 bases from V and 2 from J; bases not matched to a gene: 8. Germline assignment: CDR1 ENHRY and CDR2 SYGVKD. The CDR3 is CAISDPKDRGTYEQYF. In DNA, the CDR3 is TGTGCCATCAGTGACCCAAAGGACAGGGGTACCTACGAGCAGTACTTC.

The rearrangement joins TRBV18 to TRBJ2-7; 7 bases are a match to TRBD1. Germline V gene data show CDR1 as KGHSH and CDR2 as LQKENI. There are 15 residues in the CDR3. With V trimmed by 4 bases and J by 0 bases, 6 bases remained unmatched. CDR3 residues: CASSLSRDSSYEQYF. CDR3 DNA sequence: TGTGCCAGCTCACTTTCCCGGGACAGCTCCTACGAGCAGTACTTC.

This sequence joins TRBV19 and TRBJ1-2; TRBD1 aligns across 9 bases. The CDR3 is 12 residues long. The germline V gene has CDR1 LNHDA and CDR2 SQIVND (reference sequence). Trimming cost V 9 bases and J 7 bases; bases outside gene matches: 6. CDR3 region: CASGDRDGGYTF. The CDR3 DNA reads TGTGCCAGCGGGGACAGGGACGGTGGCTACACCTTC. The whole variable domain, filled in from reference TRBV19 and TRBJ1-2, reads DGGITQSPKYLFRKEGQNVTLSCEQNLNHDAMYWYRQDPGQGLRLIYYSQIVNDFQKGDIAEGYSVSREKKESFPLTVTSAQKNPTAFYLCASGDRDGGYTFGSGTRLTVV.

This clone appeared a few times. The chain uses TRBV4-3 and TRBJ1-5, with D hard to call. This CDR3 comprises 13 residues. Germline lookup yields CDR1 LGHNA and CDR2 YSLEER. Trimming took off 1 base at V and 5 bases at J, with 6 bases between the two ends. This chain's CDR3 is CASSQALDQPQHF. For the CDR3, the DNA is TGCGCCAGCAGCCAAGCATTGGATCAGCCCCAGCATTTT.

This clone has a single count. The V gene is TRBV9, the J gene TRBJ2-1; 7 positions agree with TRBD2. Unmatched junction bases numbered 5, after V lost 2 bases and J lost 0 bases. The CDR3 length is 16 residues. From germline, CDR1 is SGDLS and CDR2 YYNGEE. CDR3 sequence (DNA): TGTGCCAGCAGCGTGGGAGCGGGGAGCTCCTACAATGAGCAGTTCTTC. Amino acid sequence: CASSVGAGSSYNEQFF.

V is TRBV19 and J is TRBJ1-5; no clear D. The germline V gene encodes CDR1 LNHDA and CDR2 SQIVND (reference sequence). The CDR3 consists of 13 residues. V was pared by 7 bases and J by 6 bases, with 13 bases between. The CDR3 nucleotides are TGTGCCAGTAACGACGGTGGCGGTCAGCCCCAGCATTTT. Translating it yields CASNDGGGQPQHF.

The chain is built from TRBV27 and TRBJ2-1; TRBD2 aligns across 9 bases. In germline, CDR1 is MNHEY, CDR2 SMNVEV (reference sequence). This CDR3 has 15 amino acids. V dropped 4 bases and J dropped 4; count of bases not matched to a gene: 5. The CDR3 bases are TGTGCCAGCAGTTCCAATAGCGGGAGATACAATGAGCAGTTCTTC. Translated: CASSSNSGRYNEQFF.

V usage is TRBV30 and J usage is TRBJ1-1; no reliable D call. The CDR3 covers 13 residues. V lost 3 bases to trimming and J lost 0 bases, with 8 bases between them. Germline-derived CDR1 and CDR2 are GTSNPN and SVGIG (reference sequence). This chain's CDR3 is CAWRNVMNTEAFF. The CDR3 DNA reads as TGTGCCTGGAGGAATGTAATGAACACTGAAGCTTTCTTT.

The gene calls are TRBV7-9 and TRBJ2-1; TRBD2 aligns across 7 bases. The trim removed 2 bases at V and 15 bases at J, leaving 10 bases unmatched. Germline values: CDR1 SEHNR, CDR2 FQNEAQ (reference sequence). The CDR3 spans 13 residues. This CDR3 reads CASSLYGEGHGFF. CDR3 bases: TGTGCCAGCAGCTTATATGGGGAGGGCCATGGGTTCTTC. The full variable domain, in which reference TRBV7-9 and TRBJ2-1 provide the parts outside the CDR3, is DTGVSQNPRHKITKRGQNVTFRCDPISEHNRLYWYRQTLGQGPEFLTYFQNEAQLEKSRLLSDRFSAERPKGSFSTLEIQRTEQGDSAMYLCASSLYGEGHGFFGPGTRLTVL.

V and J are TRBV4-3 and TRBJ2-3; TRBD1 matches 9 bases. Trimming cost V 3 bases and J 3 bases; bases outside gene matches: 10. Germline V CDR1 and CDR2: LGHNA, YSLEER. This CDR3 comprises 17 residues. The CDR3 sequence: CASSQTLPGQGTDTQYF. The CDR3 DNA sequence: TGCGCCAGCAGCCAGACATTACCTGGACAGGGGACAGATACGCAGTATTTT.

This clone has only one observation. V and J are TRBV7-3 and TRBJ2-1, with 8 nucleotides matching TRBD1. Germline V gene sequence: CDR1 SGHTA, CDR2 FQGTGA. The J segment lost 5 bases and the V segment lost 1 base, leaving 4 bases of the junction unmatched. The CDR3 totals 15 residues. CDR3: CASSLSPGGNNEQFF. For the CDR3, the DNA is TGTGCCAGCAGCTTAAGTCCAGGGGGCAACAATGAGCAGTTCTTC.

CDR3 DNA sequence: TGTGCCAGCCCCGGGGGACCATCGCACACAGATACGCAGTATTTT. Translating gives CASPGGPSHTDTQYF. The J gene is TRBJ2-3, the V gene TRBV2; tentative D call: TRBD2 (6 bases). Germline CDR1 is SNHLY and CDR2 is FYNNEI. The V gene lost 8 bases and the J gene lost 2 bases, with 17 bases spanning the gap. The CDR3 has 15 residues.

As concerns this clone: This sample also contains other DNA sequences that code for the same CDR3. The CDR3 spells CASRLGREKLFF. DNA of the CDR3: TGTGCCAGCAGGCTCGGACGAGAAAAACTGTTTTTT. The chain links TRBV6-1 to TRBJ1-4; no reliable D call. The germline CDR1 and CDR2 sequences are MNHNS and SASEGT. Trimming took off 6 bases at V and 8 bases at J, with 10 bases between the two ends. The CDR3 length is 12 residues.

The chain has TRBV27 and TRBJ2-6; tentatively, D is TRBD1 (6 bases). CDR3 size: 17 residues. The germline V and J ends were trimmed by 7 bases and 3 bases, with 19 bases remaining between them. The germline V gene has CDR1 MNHEY and CDR2 SMNVEV (reference sequence). The CDR3 is CASTQSRGVLGANVLTF. The CDR3 DNA is TGTGCCAGCACCCAAAGCAGGGGCGTTCTTGGGGCCAACGTCCTGACTTTC.

The CDR3 sequence: CASSLESRSSTDTQYF. In DNA form, the CDR3 reads TGCGCCAGCAGCTTGGAAAGCCGGAGCTCCACAGATACGCAGTATTTT. This chain joins TRBV5-1 and TRBJ2-3, with no clear D. V lost 0 bases to trimming and J lost 2 bases, with 13 bases between them. This CDR3 is built from 16 residues. Germline CDR1 and CDR2: SGHRS and YFSETQ.